This T cell receptor beta chain stems from a study of blood T cells in healthy people across ages. Study-level points and caveats: When set beside aged donors, long-lived donors presented more naive CD4+ cells and higher diversity.

Extractions gave at least 5.5 micrograms of total RNA per sample. This clonotype appeared a few times. Its antigen is not identified. For the second PCR, which ran for about 6 to 11 cycles, a sample-barcoded 5' primer and a J-beta primer mix were used. Tagging of each cDNA molecule was performed by a template-switch adaptor with 12 random nucleotides. TCRdb reprocessed the 5' RACE reads with MiXCR, giving one entry per CDR3 protein. The table lists around 1.5 million distinct CDR3 sequences, approximately 60% of them singletons. This clonotype originated in a man aged 18 to 30 in good health. The source material was blood.

Written as DNA, the CDR3 is TGTGCCATCAGTGAGTCGAAAGATACGCAGTATTTT. As protein: CAISESKDTQYF. The J gene is TRBJ2-3, the V gene TRBV10-3; D call uncertain. Trimming shortened V by 0 bases and J by 5 bases, and 3 bases separated the two germline ends. The CDR3 is made up of 12 amino acids. Germline-derived CDR1 and CDR2 are ENHRY and SYGVKD.